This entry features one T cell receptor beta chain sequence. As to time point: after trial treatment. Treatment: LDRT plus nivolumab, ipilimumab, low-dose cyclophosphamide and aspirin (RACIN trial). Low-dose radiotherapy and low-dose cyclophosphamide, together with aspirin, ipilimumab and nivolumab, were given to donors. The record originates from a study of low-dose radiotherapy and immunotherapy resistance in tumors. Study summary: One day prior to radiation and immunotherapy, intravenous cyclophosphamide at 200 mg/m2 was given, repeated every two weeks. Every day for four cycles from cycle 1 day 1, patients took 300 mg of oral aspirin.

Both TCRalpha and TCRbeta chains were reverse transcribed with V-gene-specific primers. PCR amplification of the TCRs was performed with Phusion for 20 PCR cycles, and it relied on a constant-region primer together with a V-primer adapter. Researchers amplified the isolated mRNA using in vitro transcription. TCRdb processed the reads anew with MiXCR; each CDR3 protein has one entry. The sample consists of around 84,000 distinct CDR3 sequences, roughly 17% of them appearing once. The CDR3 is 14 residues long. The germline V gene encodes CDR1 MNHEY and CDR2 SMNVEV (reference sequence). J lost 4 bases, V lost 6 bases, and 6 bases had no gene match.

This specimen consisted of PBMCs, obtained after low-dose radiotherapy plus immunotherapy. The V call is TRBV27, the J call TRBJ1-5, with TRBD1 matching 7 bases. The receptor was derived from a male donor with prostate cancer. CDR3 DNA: TGTGCCAGCAGAGTTGCAGGGGGTAATCAGCCCCAGCATTTT. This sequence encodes CASRVAGGNQPQHF.